Listed below are T cell receptor beta chains from one sample, sequenced in a study of blood T cell repertoires in COVID-19. This table comes from immunoSEQ multiplex PCR, and its TCRdb copy is limited to in-frame clones, with some not included. The profile covers about 44,000 clones, with about four fifths appearing a single time and about 4.2% taken by the ten largest. Source material: peripheral blood. Every receptor here comes from a woman aged 70-85 years with acute or convalescent COVID-19. Each CDR3 is given with its conserved first and last residue. Each record gives: CDR3 length, V gene, J gene, D gene, clone size, CDR3 DNA, CDR3 protein. D genes are given only for firm matches. Size tells how often a clone was seen (once, few, many) or the class of an expanded clone, and some rows leave it out.

cdr3_length: 18
v_call: TRBV7-2
j_call: TRBJ2-2
d_call: TRBD2
clone_size: .
cdr3_nt: TGTGCCAGCAGCTCACCGTTCGGCGGGAGGGCCCAGGGCGGGGAGCTGTTTTTT
cdr3_aa: CASSSPFGGRAQGGELFF

cdr3_length: 12
v_call: TRBV15
j_call: TRBJ2-7
d_call: .
clone_size: .
cdr3_nt: TGTGCCACCAGCATGAGCGGCGGCGAGCAGTACTTC
cdr3_aa: CATSMSGGEQYF

cdr3_length: 17
v_call: TRBV11-2
j_call: TRBJ2-3
d_call: TRBD2
clone_size: .
cdr3_nt: TGTGCCAGCAGCCCCGGACTAGCAGAGGGGAGCACAGATACGCAGTATTTT
cdr3_aa: CASSPGLAEGSTDTQYF

cdr3_length: 11
v_call: TRBV27
j_call: TRBJ2-1
d_call: .
clone_size: .
cdr3_nt: TGTGCCAGCAGTTTCTTAGAGGAGCAGTTCTTC
cdr3_aa: CASSFLEEQFF

cdr3_length: 14
v_call: TRBV10-3
j_call: TRBJ2-2
d_call: .
clone_size: few
cdr3_nt: TGTGCCATCAGTGAACGACAGTCTACCGGGGAGCTGTTTTTT
cdr3_aa: CAISERQSTGELFF

cdr3_length: 17
v_call: TRBV3-1/TRBV3-2
j_call: TRBJ2-2
d_call: TRBD2
clone_size: .
cdr3_nt: TGTGCCAGCAGCCAAGATGGGCTAGCGGGAGTAGCCGGGGAGCTGTTTTTT
cdr3_aa: CASSQDGLAGVAGELFF

cdr3_length: 16
v_call: TRBV7-9
j_call: TRBJ2-1
d_call: .
clone_size: few
cdr3_nt: TGTGCCAGCAGCCCCCAGTCCGCGGGAACCTACAATGAGCAGTTCTTC
cdr3_aa: CASSPQSAGTYNEQFF

cdr3_length: 16
v_call: TRBV5-4
j_call: TRBJ2-7
d_call: .
clone_size: .
cdr3_nt: TGTGCCAGCAGCTTGTTCCAGGGGTCCACCCGCCGGGAGCAGTACTTC
cdr3_aa: CASSLFQGSTRREQYF

cdr3_length: 15
v_call: TRBV7-8
j_call: TRBJ2-3
d_call: TRBD2
clone_size: .
cdr3_nt: TGTGCCAGCAGCCGTGGGACTACCAGGCCAGATACGCAGTATTTT
cdr3_aa: CASSRGTTRPDTQYF

cdr3_length: 14
v_call: TRBV7-3
j_call: TRBJ2-7
d_call: TRBD1
clone_size: few
cdr3_nt: TGTGCCAGCAGCTACGACAGGGGAAGGAGGGAGCAGTACTTC
cdr3_aa: CASSYDRGRREQYF

cdr3_length: 13
v_call: TRBV27
j_call: TRBJ1-5
d_call: TRBD1
clone_size: .
cdr3_nt: TGTGCCAGCAGTTTGGGACAGGGACAGCCCCAGCATTTT
cdr3_aa: CASSLGQGQPQHF

cdr3_length: 12
v_call: TRBV29-1
j_call: TRBJ1-2
d_call: .
clone_size: .
cdr3_nt: TGCAGCGTGTCGGGGTACAACTATGGCTACACCTTC
cdr3_aa: CSVSGYNYGYTF

cdr3_length: 17
v_call: TRBV2
j_call: TRBJ2-5
d_call: TRBD2
clone_size: .
cdr3_nt: TGTGCCAGCAGTACCCCCGGGACTAGCGGGAAACAAGAGACCCAGTACTTC
cdr3_aa: CASSTPGTSGKQETQYF

cdr3_length: 13
v_call: TRBV19
j_call: TRBJ1-2
d_call: .
clone_size: .
cdr3_nt: TGTGCCAGTAGCTTAGGAGTAGAAGGAGGCTACACCTTC
cdr3_aa: CASSLGVEGGYTF

cdr3_length: 16
v_call: TRBV18
j_call: TRBJ1-1
d_call: TRBD1
clone_size: once
cdr3_nt: TGTGCCAGCTCACCGGGACAGGGGGCCGCGAACACTGAAGCTTTCTTT
cdr3_aa: CASSPGQGAANTEAFF

cdr3_length: 12
v_call: TRBV29-1
j_call: TRBJ1-2
d_call: TRBD1
clone_size: .
cdr3_nt: TGCAGCGTTGGTGGACAGGGCCATGGCTACACCTTC
cdr3_aa: CSVGGQGHGYTF

cdr3_length: 16
v_call: TRBV19
j_call: TRBJ2-7
d_call: .
clone_size: once
cdr3_nt: TGTGCCAGTAGTGCCGATACAGAGACCTACGCGGGCGAGCAGTACTTC
cdr3_aa: CASSADTETYAGEQYF

cdr3_length: 13
v_call: TRBV5-1
j_call: TRBJ1-5
d_call: TRBD1
clone_size: .
cdr3_nt: TGCGCCAGCAGAGAAGGGGGCGGTCAGCCCCAGCATTTT
cdr3_aa: CASREGGGQPQHF

cdr3_length: 14
v_call: TRBV20-1
j_call: TRBJ2-1
d_call: .
clone_size: .
cdr3_nt: TGCAGTGCTAGTATCCACAGCTCCTACAATGAGCAGTTCTTC
cdr3_aa: CSASIHSSYNEQFF

cdr3_length: 13
v_call: TRBV9
j_call: TRBJ1-2
d_call: TRBD1
clone_size: .
cdr3_nt: TGTGCCAGCACCGGGACAGGGCACTATGGCTACACCTTC
cdr3_aa: CASTGTGHYGYTF

cdr3_length: 16
v_call: TRBV24-1
j_call: TRBJ1-2
d_call: TRBD1
clone_size: .
cdr3_nt: TGTGCCACCAGTGACCCACCTGGGACAGGGGGTCGCGGCTACACCTTC
cdr3_aa: CATSDPPGTGGRGYTF

cdr3_length: 14
v_call: TRBV27
j_call: TRBJ1-5
d_call: .
clone_size: .
cdr3_nt: TGTGCCAGCAGTTTGCGGTCAGGGGTTCAGCCCCAGCATTTT
cdr3_aa: CASSLRSGVQPQHF

cdr3_length: 13
v_call: TRBV28
j_call: TRBJ1-1
d_call: .
clone_size: .
cdr3_nt: TGTGCCAGCAGCATCGACAGAGACACTGAAGCTTTCTTT
cdr3_aa: CASSIDRDTEAFF

cdr3_length: 11
v_call: TRBV5-8
j_call: TRBJ2-7
d_call: .
clone_size: once
cdr3_nt: TGTGCCAGCAGCCGCGAGTACGAGCAGTACTTC
cdr3_aa: CASSREYEQYF

cdr3_length: 14
v_call: TRBV10-3
j_call: TRBJ1-1
d_call: .
clone_size: .
cdr3_nt: TGTGCCATCAGGGTTGAGGGACAGAACACTGAAGCTTTCTTT
cdr3_aa: CAIRVEGQNTEAFF

cdr3_length: 14
v_call: TRBV5-4
j_call: TRBJ2-1
d_call: TRBD1
clone_size: .
cdr3_nt: TGTGCCAGCAGGTACGGACAGGTGTACAATGAGCAGTTCTTC
cdr3_aa: CASRYGQVYNEQFF

cdr3_length: 16
v_call: TRBV7-8
j_call: TRBJ1-4
d_call: .
clone_size: .
cdr3_nt: TGTGCCAGCAGGCCCAACAGTCTCGCAACTAATGAAAAACTGTTTTTT
cdr3_aa: CASRPNSLATNEKLFF

cdr3_length: 13
v_call: TRBV6-2/TRBV6-3
j_call: TRBJ2-5
d_call: .
clone_size: .
cdr3_nt: TGTGCCAGCAGTTACGGGGGCCCAGAGACCCAGTACTTC
cdr3_aa: CASSYGGPETQYF

cdr3_length: 14
v_call: TRBV19
j_call: TRBJ1-5
d_call: TRBD1
clone_size: .
cdr3_nt: TGTGCCAGCACGGACAGGGTAGGAGATCAGCCCCAGCATTTT
cdr3_aa: CASTDRVGDQPQHF

cdr3_length: 13
v_call: TRBV18
j_call: TRBJ2-7
d_call: TRBD1
clone_size: .
cdr3_nt: TGTGCCAGCTCACCACAGGGGGCTCAAGAGCAGTACTTC
cdr3_aa: CASSPQGAQEQYF